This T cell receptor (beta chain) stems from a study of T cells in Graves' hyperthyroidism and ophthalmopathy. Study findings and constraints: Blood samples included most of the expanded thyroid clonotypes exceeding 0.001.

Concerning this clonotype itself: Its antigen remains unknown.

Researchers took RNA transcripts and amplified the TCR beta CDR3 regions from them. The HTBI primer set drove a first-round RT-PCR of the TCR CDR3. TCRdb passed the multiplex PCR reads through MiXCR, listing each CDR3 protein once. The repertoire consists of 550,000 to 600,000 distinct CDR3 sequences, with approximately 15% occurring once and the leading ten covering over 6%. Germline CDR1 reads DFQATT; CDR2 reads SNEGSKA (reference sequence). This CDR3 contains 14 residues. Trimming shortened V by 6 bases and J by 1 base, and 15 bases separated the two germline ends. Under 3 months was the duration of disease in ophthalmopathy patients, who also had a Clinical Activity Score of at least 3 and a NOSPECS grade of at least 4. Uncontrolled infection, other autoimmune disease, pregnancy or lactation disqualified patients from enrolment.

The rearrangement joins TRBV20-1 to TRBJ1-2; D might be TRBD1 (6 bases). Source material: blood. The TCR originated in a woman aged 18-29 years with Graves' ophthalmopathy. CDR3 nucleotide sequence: TGCAGTGCCAATAGAGGGGGTTTTAACTATGGCTACACCTTC. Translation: CSANRGGFNYGYTF.